This T cell receptor (beta chain) was sequenced in a study of T cells in Graves' hyperthyroidism and ophthalmopathy. Overall study results and limits: Among thyroid clonotypes expanded above 0.001, most also appeared in blood. From stable hyperthyroidism, ophthalmopathy was set apart by a 13 V-J model.

An absence of ophthalmopathy progression within 18 months meant stable Graves' hyperthyroidism. Used for diagnoses were clinical symptoms, serum thyroxine and TRAb, thyroid ultrasound and orbital computed tomography. RNA transcripts gave rise to amplified TCR beta CDR3 regions. With the HTBI primer set, the TCR CDR3 went through a first round of RT-PCR. TCRdb redid the calling of the multiplex PCR reads with MiXCR, one entry per CDR3 protein. The table shows about 350,000 distinct CDR3 sequences, with approximately 15% occurring only once. CDR1 is MDHEN and CDR2 is SYDVKM in the germline V gene. The CDR3 sequence is 14 residues long. V lost 5 bases, J lost 2 bases, and 13 bases lay in between. In its sample, this clonotype was seen many times. Its antigen remains unknown.

V gene TRBV28 combines with J gene TRBJ2-7; D might be TRBD1 or TRBD2, each matching 5 bases. The sequenced material came from blood. The sequence came from a young woman with Graves' hyperthyroidism. The CDR3 DNA sequence: TGTGCCAGCAGTACGACCGGGACCGCCTACGAGCAGTACTTC. Translating gives CASSTTGTAYEQYF. Combining the CDR3 with reference TRBV28 and TRBJ2-7 gives the whole variable domain DVKVTQSSRYLVKRTGEKVFLECVQDMDHENMFWYRQDPGLGLRLIYFSYDVKMKEKGDIPEGYSVSREKKERFSLILESASTNQTSMYLCASSTTGTAYEQYFGPGTRLTVT.